These 21 T cell receptor beta chains share one sample of origin, sequenced in a study of cytomegalovirus exposure and HLA in healthy donors. PCR involved 60 Vbeta and 13 Jbeta primers. Generated by immunoSEQ multiplex PCR, the TCRdb table keeps only in-frame clones and is missing some. The sample includes about 91,000 clones, more than 55% of them seen just once. Sequenced: PBMCs. The receptor set was obtained from a human donor in good health.

The gene calls are TRBV5-5 and TRBJ2-1; D remains ambiguous. Trimming took off 4 bases at V and 3 bases at J, with 8 bases between the two ends. This CDR3 has 13 residues. Germline values: CDR1 SGHKS, CDR2 YYEKEE (reference sequence). The CDR3, as DNA: TGTGCCAGCAGCCAAGACATCTACAATGAGCAGTTCTTC. Its translation is CASSQDIYNEQFF.

The chain links TRBV29-1 to TRBJ1-2, with 8 positions matching TRBD1. Germline loops: CDR1 SQVTM, CDR2 ANQGSEA. This CDR3 has 12 residues. Germline trimming cut 7 bases from V and 7 bases from J; bases unmatched to any gene: 8. CDR3 bases: TGCAGCGCAGGTCAGGGGGCCGTTGGCTACACCTTC. It translates to CSAGQGAVGYTF.

The chain is built from TRBV29-1 and TRBJ2-2, with TRBD1 as a possible D gene (6 bases). Trimming took 5 bases from V and 4 from J, leaving 8 bases between them. The length of the CDR3 is 12 residues. Germline CDR1 is SQVTM and CDR2 is ANQGSEA. The CDR3 is CSVRGSTGELFF. For the CDR3, the DNA is TGCAGCGTTAGGGGGTCCACCGGGGAGCTGTTTTTT.

The chain is built from TRBV30 and TRBJ2-3, with D perhaps TRBD1 (6 bases). Germline V CDR1 and CDR2: GTSNPN, SVGIG (reference sequence). This CDR3 spans 13 amino acids. V was pared by 3 bases and J by 5 bases, with 12 bases between. CDR3 sequence: CAWSRTGIDTQYF. The DNA of the CDR3 is TGTGCCTGGAGCAGAACAGGGATAGATACGCAGTATTTT.

The gene calls are TRBV4-3 and TRBJ2-4, with a weak D call TRBD1 (6 bases). Germline V lookup: CDR1 LGHNA, CDR2 YSLEER. V was shortened by 3 bases and J by 4 bases, with 16 bases between the two germline ends. The CDR3 runs 16 residues. The CDR3 DNA reads TGCGCCAGCAGCCAGAAACAGGGCGGCCGAAAAAACATTCAGTACTTC. This translates into CASSQKQGGRKNIQYF.

J is TRBJ2-2 and V is TRBV6-6; D is perhaps TRBD1 (6 bases). The CDR3 sequence is 14 residues long. V lost 6 bases, J lost 5 bases, and 13 bases lay in between. Germline assignment: CDR1 MNHNY and CDR2 SVGAGI (reference sequence). Here the CDR3 reads CASSSGTRTGELFF. DNA for the CDR3: TGTGCCAGCAGCTCCGGGACAAGGACCGGGGAGCTGTTTTTT.

This clone has a single count. The chain has TRBV16 and TRBJ2-6; D unclear. Per the germline V gene, CDR1 is KGHSY and CDR2 is FQNENV. The CDR3 consists of 13 residues. V was cut by 3 bases and J by 4 bases, with 4 bases left in between. CDR3 sequence (DNA): TGTGCCAGCAGCCAGCAGGGGGCCAACGTCCTGACTTTC. Translated, it gives CASSQQGANVLTF.

The chain has TRBV7-2 and TRBJ1-1; no clear D. The CDR3 loop spans 14 amino acids. In germline, CDR1 is SGHTA, CDR2 FQGNSA. V lost 9 bases, J lost 1 base, and 15 bases lay in between. Written as DNA, the CDR3 is TGTGCCAGTCTGCCGGGAGCGCAGAACACTGAAGCTTTCTTT. It codes for CASLPGAQNTEAFF.

The chain couples TRBV5-4 to TRBJ1-4; D possibly corresponds to TRBD1 (5 bases). CDR3 length equals 14 residues. Deletions cut 0 bases from V and 5 bases from J, with 8 bases between. Germline V CDR1 and CDR2: SGHNT, YYREEE (reference sequence). DNA of the CDR3: TGTGCCAGCAGCTTGGCCGGGGGGAATGAAAAACTGTTTTTT. It codes for CASSLAGGNEKLFF. The entire variable domain, with the rest obtained from reference TRBV5-4 and TRBJ1-4, is as follows: ETGVTQSPTHLIKTRGQQVTLRCSSQSGHNTVSWYQQALGQGPQFIFQYYREEENGRGNFPPRFSGLQFPNYSSELNVNALELDDSALYLCASSLAGGNEKLFFGSGTQLSVL.

J is TRBJ1-2 and V is TRBV7-6, with 7 bases fitting TRBD1. The CDR3 loop spans 17 amino acids. Germline loops: CDR1 SGHVS, CDR2 FNYEAQ. J gave up 3 bases and V 5 bases, and 15 bases lay outside the gene matches. The CDR3 loop reads CASSSYSRRGRHYGYTF. Written as DNA, the CDR3 is TGTGCCAGCAGCAGCTATTCGCGGAGGGGGCGTCACTATGGCTACACCTTC. Looking up the rest from reference TRBV7-6 and TRBJ1-2 gives the full variable domain: GAGVSQSPRYKVTKRGQDVALRCDPISGHVSLYWYRQALGQGPEFLTYFNYEAQQDKSGLPNDRFSAERPEGSISTLTIQRTEQRDSAMYRCASSSYSRRGRHYGYTFGSGTRLTVV.

This clone has only a few counts. This chain uses TRBV5-6 with TRBJ2-3; tentative D call: TRBD2 (6 bases). CDR3 length: 15 residues. V gave up 1 base and J gave up 1 base, with 10 bases separating them. Looked up from germline, CDR1 is SGHDT and CDR2 is YYEEEE. CDR3 in amino acids: CASSLKTGGTDTQYF. CDR3 coding DNA: TGTGCCAGCAGCTTGAAAACGGGGGGCACAGATACGCAGTATTTT. Drawing the rest from reference TRBV5-6 and TRBJ2-3, the complete variable domain is DAGVTQSPTHLIKTRGQQVTLRCSPKSGHDTVSWYQQALGQGPQFIFQYYEEEERQRGNFPDRFSGHQFPNYSSELNVNALLLGDSALYLCASSLKTGGTDTQYFGPGTRLTVL.

This chain uses TRBV19 with TRBJ2-7; the D is unclear. Per germline, CDR1 LNHDA and CDR2 SQIVND (reference sequence). This CDR3 has 14 amino acids. Trimming took 1 base from V and 3 from J, leaving 10 bases between them. The CDR3 protein is CASSIAKLGYEQYF. The CDR3 bases are TGTGCCAGTAGTATAGCCAAGCTCGGCTACGAGCAGTACTTC.

This chain joins TRBV9 and TRBJ2-1; 10 bases align to TRBD2. The CDR3 runs to 14 residues. V lost 5 bases, J lost 4 bases, and 3 bases stayed unmatched. Germline CDR1 is SGDLS and CDR2 is YYNGEE. CDR3 loop: CASSLLAGYNEQFF. CDR3 sequence (DNA): TGTGCCAGCAGTTTACTAGCGGGGTACAATGAGCAGTTCTTC.

The J gene is TRBJ1-5, the V gene TRBV9; 7 positions agree with TRBD1. J was trimmed by 7 bases and V by 3 bases; bases with no gene match: 10. Germline CDR1 SGDLS, CDR2 YYNGEE. CDR3 size: 15 residues. Written as DNA, the CDR3 is TGTGCCAGCAGCGCCTCAGGACAGGTCGGCCAGCCCCAGCATTTT. This sequence encodes CASSASGQVGQPQHF.

A few counts support this clone. The V call is TRBV7-9, the J call TRBJ1-1; D is undetermined. Germline loops: CDR1 SEHNR, CDR2 FQNEAQ (reference sequence). The CDR3 length is 14 residues. V was cut by 5 bases and J by 4 bases, with 14 bases left in between. CDR3 protein: CASSPNRGPTEAFF. The CDR3 region has the DNA TGTGCCAGCAGCCCGAACCGGGGTCCCACTGAAGCTTTCTTT.

The chain carries TRBV11-1 and TRBJ2-5; D is ambiguous. V gave up 1 base and J gave up 1 base, with 4 bases separating them. The length of the CDR3 is 13 residues. Germline values: CDR1 SGHAT, CDR2 FQDESV (reference sequence). The CDR3 region is CASSLGAQETQYF. The CDR3 DNA reads as TGTGCCAGCAGCTTAGGCGCCCAAGAGACCCAGTACTTC.

The chain combines TRBV5-1 with TRBJ2-4, with 9 bases that match TRBD1. The germline gives CDR1 SGHRS, CDR2 YFSETQ. This CDR3 region has 16 residues. Trimming removed 5 bases from V and 0 bases from J; junction bases left unmatched: 6. The CDR3 DNA reads TGCGCCAGCAGTCCGGGACAGGGTACAGCCAAAAACATTCAGTACTTC. Protein: CASSPGQGTAKNIQYF.

With respect to this clone: The junction departs from the called germline gene at one end, perhaps through a read error. The rearrangement joins TRBV7-2 to TRBJ1-1, with 9 bases aligning to TRBD1. The germline V gene has CDR1 SGHTA and CDR2 FQGNSA. The CDR3 length is 16 residues. The CDR3 DNA reads as TGTGCCGGCAGCTTAGTCACAGGGGGCGGGAGGACTGAAGCTTTCTTT. Amino acids: CAGSLVTGGGRTEAFF.

This chain connects TRBV4-3 to TRBJ1-1; no clear D gene. The CDR3 has 15 amino acids. V lost 3 bases and J 3 bases, leaving 14 bases between the germline ends. Germline V gene data show CDR1 as LGHNA and CDR2 as YSLEER. Here the CDR3 DNA reads TGCGCCAGCAGCCACGGGAGAGAAGGCGACACTGAAGCTTTCTTT. It is translated as CASSHGREGDTEAFF.

The chain employs TRBV19 and TRBJ2-7, with D tentatively TRBD1 (6 bases). CDR1 is LNHDA and CDR2 is SQIVND in the germline V gene (reference sequence). The CDR3 has 15 residues. Trimming shortened V by 4 bases and J by 1 base, and 14 bases separated the two germline ends. The CDR3, as DNA: TGTGCCAGTAGTACATCGGACAGACTATCCTACGAGCAGTACTTC. Translation: CASSTSDRLSYEQYF.

This clone showed up just a few times. The chain has TRBV19 and TRBJ1-1; the D is unclear. CDR3 length equals 16 residues. From germline, CDR1 is LNHDA and CDR2 SQIVND (reference sequence). Trimming removed 3 bases from V and 0 bases from J, with 14 bases in between. The CDR3 here is CASSIGESRMNTEAFF. The CDR3 DNA reads as TGTGCCAGTAGTATTGGGGAGTCGAGGATGAACACTGAAGCTTTCTTT.